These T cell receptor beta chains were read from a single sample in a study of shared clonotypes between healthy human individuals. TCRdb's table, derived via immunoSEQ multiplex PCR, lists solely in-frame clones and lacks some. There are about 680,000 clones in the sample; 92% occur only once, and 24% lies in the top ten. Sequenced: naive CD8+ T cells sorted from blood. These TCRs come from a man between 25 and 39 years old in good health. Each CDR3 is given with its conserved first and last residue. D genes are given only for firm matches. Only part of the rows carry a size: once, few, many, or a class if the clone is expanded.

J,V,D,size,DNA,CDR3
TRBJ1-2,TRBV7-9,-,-,TGTGCCAGCAGCTTAGTAGAAAACTATGGCTACACCTTC,CASSLVENYGYTF
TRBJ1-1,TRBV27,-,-,TGTGCCAGCGGGATGGGGGTCATGAACACTGAAGCTTTCTTT,CASGMGVMNTEAFF
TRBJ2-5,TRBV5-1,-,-,TGCGCCAGCAGCCGGACGGATGGGCCAGAGACCCAGTACTTC,CASSRTDGPETQYF
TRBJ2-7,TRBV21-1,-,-,TGTGCCAGCAGCAATCTAATAAGAACTAGCGGGAGGGCCAACTACGAGCAGTACTTC,CASSNLIRTSGRANYEQYF
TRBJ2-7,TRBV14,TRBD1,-,TGTGCCAGCAGCCAAGAGGGACAGGGGCAATACGAGCAGTACTTC,CASSQEGQGQYEQYF
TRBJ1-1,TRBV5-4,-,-,TGTGCCAGCAGCTTGGTCGCCAGGGTAGACACTGAAGCTTTCTTT,CASSLVARVDTEAFF
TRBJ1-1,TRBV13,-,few,TGTGCCAGCAGCTTAGTGGGCCTCATGAACACTGAAGCTTTCTTT,CASSLVGLMNTEAFF
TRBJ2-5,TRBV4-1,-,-,TGCGCCAGCAGCCAAGTGCCAGCCTTACTCCAAGAGACCCAGTACTTC,CASSQVPALLQETQYF
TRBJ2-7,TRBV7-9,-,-,TGTGCCAGCAGCCCCCCGGGATTTACGTACGAGCAGTACTTC,CASSPPGFTYEQYF
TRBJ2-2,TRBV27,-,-,TGTGCCAGCAGTTTATTTAGGGACACCGGGGAGCTGTTTTTT,CASSLFRDTGELFF
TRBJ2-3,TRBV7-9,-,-,TGTGCCAGCAGCTTAGTTAGCGGAGGCACAGATACGCAGTATTTT,CASSLVSGGTDTQYF
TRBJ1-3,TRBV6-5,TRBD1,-,TGTGCCAGCAGTCCGACCCGGACAGGCCGAAACACCATATATTTT,CASSPTRTGRNTIYF
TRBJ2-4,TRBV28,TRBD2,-,TGTGCCAGCAGTTTCACGGGAGGTCAAGGTTTAGCCAAAAACATTCAGTACTTC,CASSFTGGQGLAKNIQYF
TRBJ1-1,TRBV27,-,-,TGTGCCAGCAGCCCCGTGATGGAAATTGAAGCTTTCTTT,CASSPVMEIEAFF
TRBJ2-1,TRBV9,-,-,TGTGCCAGCAGCGTAGGTGCGGAGCAGTTCTTC,CASSVGAEQFF
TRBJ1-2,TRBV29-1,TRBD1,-,TGCAGCGTTGAAAACAGGGGGACACGGAAAGGTTATGGCTACACCTTC,CSVENRGTRKGYGYTF
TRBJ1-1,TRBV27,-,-,TGTGCCAGCAGCCAAAGGAACACTGAAGCTTTCTTT,CASSQRNTEAFF
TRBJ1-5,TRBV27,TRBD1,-,TGTGCCAGCAGTTCGCGGACAGGAGGTAATCAGCCCCAGCATTTT,CASSSRTGGNQPQHF
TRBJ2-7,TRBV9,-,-,TGTGCCAGCAGCGTAGATTTGGGTCCGGGCGAGCAGTACTTC,CASSVDLGPGEQYF
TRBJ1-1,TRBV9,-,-,TGTGCCAGCAGTCCCGGGGGGGAGTGGAACACTGAAGCTTTCTTT,CASSPGGEWNTEAFF
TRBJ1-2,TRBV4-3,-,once,TGCGCCAGCAGCCCAGGGACTTCGGGCTATGGCTACACCTTC,CASSPGTSGYGYTF
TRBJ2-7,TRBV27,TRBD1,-,TGTGCCAGCAGCCCCTCGACAGGGGGCCTATACGAGCAGTACTTC,CASSPSTGGLYEQYF
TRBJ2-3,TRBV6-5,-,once,TGTGCCAGCAGTTACCCCCCCCCAGATACGCAGTATTTT,CASSYPPPDTQYF
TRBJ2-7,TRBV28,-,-,TGTGCCAGCGGCCTCGGGAGCGAGCAGTACTTC,CASGLGSEQYF
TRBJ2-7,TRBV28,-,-,TGTGCCAGCAGTCAACCTTCGATGGATCTCTACGAGCAGTACTTC,CASSQPSMDLYEQYF
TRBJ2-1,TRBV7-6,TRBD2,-,TGTGCCAGCACGCGGGCGGGAGGTTACAATGAGCAGTTCTTC,CASTRAGGYNEQFF
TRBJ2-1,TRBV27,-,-,TGTGCCAGCAGTTTACGGGATGAGCAGTTCTTC,CASSLRDEQFF
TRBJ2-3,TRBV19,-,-,TGTGCCAGCTGGGGGTGGGGCACAGATACGCAGTATTTT,CASWGWGTDTQYF
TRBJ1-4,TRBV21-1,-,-,TGTGCCAGCACCTATGCAACTAATGAAAAACTGTTTTTT,CASTYATNEKLFF
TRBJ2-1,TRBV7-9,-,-,TGTGCCAGCAGCTCCGACTCGTATGAGCAGTTCTTC,CASSSDSYEQFF
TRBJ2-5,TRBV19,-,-,TGTGCCAGTAGTATAGATACAATCCAAGAGACCCAGTACTTC,CASSIDTIQETQYF
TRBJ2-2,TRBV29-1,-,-,TGCAGCGCCACCCTAGCGAGAACCGGGGAGCTGTTTTTT,CSATLARTGELFF
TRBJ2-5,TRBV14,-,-,TGTGCCAGCAGCCAGTTGAACGAAGAGACCCAGTACTTC,CASSQLNEETQYF
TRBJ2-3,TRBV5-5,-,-,TGTGCCAGCAGGCCTTACTCTTCTAGTTCGAGAAGAGATACGCAGTATTTT,CASRPYSSSSRRDTQYF
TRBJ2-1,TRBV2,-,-,TGTGCCAGCAGGGTGACTAGGTCGGGCAATGAGCAGTTCTTC,CASRVTRSGNEQFF
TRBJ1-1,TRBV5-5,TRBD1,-,TGTGCCAGCAGCTTCCTGGGACAGGGGGCTTTGAGTACTGAAGCTTTCTTT,CASSFLGQGALSTEAFF
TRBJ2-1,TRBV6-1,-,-,TGTGCCAGCAGTGAAGCCCGTACCATCTCCAATGAGCAGTTCTTC,CASSEARTISNEQFF
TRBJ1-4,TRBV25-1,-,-,TGTGCCAGCAGTGAATCTACGGGGGCAACTAATGAAAAACTGTTTTTT,CASSESTGATNEKLFF
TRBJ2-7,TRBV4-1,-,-,TGCGCCAGCAGCCAAGGGCCCGTACTTTTCTACGAGCAGTACTTC,CASSQGPVLFYEQYF
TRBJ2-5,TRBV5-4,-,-,TGTGCCAGCAGCTTGGCTCCCCTGGAGACCCAGTACTTC,CASSLAPLETQYF
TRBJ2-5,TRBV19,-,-,TGTGCCAGTAGTATACGGGGTGGGGAGACCCAGTACTTC,CASSIRGGETQYF
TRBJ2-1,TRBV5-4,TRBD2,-,TGTGCCAGCAGCTTGCTAACTAGCGGAAATGAGCAGTTCTTC,CASSLLTSGNEQFF
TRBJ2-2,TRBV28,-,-,TGTGCCAGCAGTTTAGACAGGCTCCCCGGGGAGCTGTTTTTT,CASSLDRLPGELFF
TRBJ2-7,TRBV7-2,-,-,TGTGCCAGCAGCTTACTAGCGACCGAGCAGTACTTC,CASSLLATEQYF
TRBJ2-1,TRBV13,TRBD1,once,TGTGCCAGCAGCGAGGACAGGGGTTTGATAGGTGAGCAGTTCTTC,CASSEDRGLIGEQFF
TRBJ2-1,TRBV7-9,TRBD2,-,TGTGCCAGCAGCTTAAGTTTCCGACTAGCGGGACTCGATGAGCAGTTCTTC,CASSLSFRLAGLDEQFF
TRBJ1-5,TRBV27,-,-,TGTGCCAGCAGTCCGGGCGGGCAGCCCCAGCATTTT,CASSPGGQPQHF
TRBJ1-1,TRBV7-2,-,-,TGTGCCAGCAGCTTAGTCGTGGGTGCGGGGATGAACACTGAAGCTTTCTTT,CASSLVVGAGMNTEAFF
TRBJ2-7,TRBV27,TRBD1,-,TGTGCCAGCAGCTGGGGTCAGGGGGCCTACGAGCAGTACTTC,CASSWGQGAYEQYF
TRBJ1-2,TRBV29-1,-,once,TGCAGCGTTGAAGATCGCAGGGGATCTAACTATGGCTACACCTTC,CSVEDRRGSNYGYTF
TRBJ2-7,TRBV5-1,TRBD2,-,TGCGCCAGCAGCACCTCTTCGGGAGGCTTCGAGCAGTACTTC,CASSTSSGGFEQYF
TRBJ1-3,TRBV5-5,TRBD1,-,TGTGCCAGCAGCTGGGACAGGGCAGCTGGAAACACCATATATTTT,CASSWDRAAGNTIYF
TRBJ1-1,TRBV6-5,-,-,TGTGCCAGCAGTTACTCAGGCTCCACTGAAGCTTTCTTT,CASSYSGSTEAFF
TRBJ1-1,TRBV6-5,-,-,TGTGCCAGCGCCATCTATTGGGACACTGAAGCTTTCTTT,CASAIYWDTEAFF
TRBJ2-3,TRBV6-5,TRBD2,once,TGTGCCAGCAGCCTACTAGCGGGAGAAGCAGATACGCAGTATTTT,CASSLLAGEADTQYF